The TCR beta chain under discussion was sequenced for a study of identical twins. Germline CDR1 reads SQVTM; CDR2 reads ANQGSEA. The CDR3 is 14 amino acids. The V and J ends lost 3 bases and 1 base, in that order; junction bases with no gene match: 3. Comments on this clonotype: Its cognate antigen is unknown.

From the 5' RACE reads, TCRdb called clonotypes with MiXCR, one entry per CDR3 protein. This table has 1,800,000 or so distinct CDR3 sequences, under 35% appearing once. Study results and limitations: Analyses of zero insertions could be partly confounded by invariant MAIT and iNKT cells. Fewer insertions marked abundant cord blood beta clonotypes; young adult naive trended weakly, memory not at all. The analysis was cross-sectional rather than longitudinal within donors. Out-of-frame beta chain sequences displayed weaker excess sharing between twins.

The receptor was isolated from a newborn girl in good health. The chain joins TRBV29-1 to TRBJ2-3, with 8 bases aligning to TRBD2. Sequenced: cord blood. The CDR3 DNA reads as TGCAGCGTTGATTCGGGGGGGGGCACAGATACGCAGTATTTT. Translation gives CSVDSGGGTDTQYF.